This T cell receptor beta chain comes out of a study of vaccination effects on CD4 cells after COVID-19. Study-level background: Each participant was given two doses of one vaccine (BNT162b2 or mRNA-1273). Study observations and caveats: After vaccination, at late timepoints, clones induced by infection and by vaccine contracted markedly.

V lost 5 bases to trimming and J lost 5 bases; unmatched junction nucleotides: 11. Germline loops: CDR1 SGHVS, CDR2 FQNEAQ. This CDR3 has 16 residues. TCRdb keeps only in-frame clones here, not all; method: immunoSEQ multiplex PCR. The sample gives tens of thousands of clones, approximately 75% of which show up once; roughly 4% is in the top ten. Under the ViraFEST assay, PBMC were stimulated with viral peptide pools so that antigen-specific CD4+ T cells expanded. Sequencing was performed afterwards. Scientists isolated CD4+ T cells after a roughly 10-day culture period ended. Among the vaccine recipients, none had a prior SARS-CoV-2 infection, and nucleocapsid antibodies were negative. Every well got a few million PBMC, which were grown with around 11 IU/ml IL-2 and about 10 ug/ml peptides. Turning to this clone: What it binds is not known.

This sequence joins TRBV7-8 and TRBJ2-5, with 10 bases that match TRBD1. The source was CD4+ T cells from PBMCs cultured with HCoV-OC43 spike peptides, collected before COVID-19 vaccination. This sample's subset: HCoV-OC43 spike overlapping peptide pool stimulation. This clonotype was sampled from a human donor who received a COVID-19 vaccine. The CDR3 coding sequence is TGTGCCAGCAGCCTACAATTGACAGGGGGCGCGGAGACCCAGTACTTC. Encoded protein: CASSLQLTGGAETQYF.